This passage covers 7 T cell receptor beta chains from one sample sequenced in a study of blood T cell repertoires in COVID-19. Assay used: immunoSEQ multiplex PCR; TCRdb lists only in-frame clones, some missing. In the table there are roughly 150,000 clones, 70% to 90% of which are singletons. The sample consisted of peripheral blood. The receptor source for this set is a woman older than 75 with COVID-19, enrolled during active disease.

The chain recombines TRBV10-3 with TRBJ2-2; TRBD2 aligns across 8 bases. This CDR3 region has 16 residues. The V gene's germline CDR1 is ENHRY and CDR2 SYGVKD. J was trimmed by 7 bases and V by 6 bases; bases with no gene match: 13. The CDR3 DNA reads as TGTGCCATCAGCGGGATAGCGGGACGGTTGGACGGGGAGCTGTTTTTT. Its protein product is CAISGIAGRLDGELFF.

The chain has TRBV18 and TRBJ2-7; 8 nucleotides line up with TRBD1. V dropped 6 bases and J dropped 3; count of bases not matched to a gene: 4. The V gene's germline CDR1 is KGHSH and CDR2 LQKENI. This CDR3 region has 13 residues. CDR3 residues: CASSTGVNYEQYF. The DNA of the CDR3 is TGTGCCAGCTCGACAGGGGTTAACTACGAGCAGTACTTC.

Worth noting for this clone: Distinct nucleotide sequences in the sample also encode this CDR3. The chain couples TRBV28 to TRBJ1-1; D possibly corresponds to TRBD1 (6 bases). With 7 bases removed from V and 0 bases from J, the gap between germline ends came to 6 bases. The CDR3 runs 12 residues. The V gene's germline CDR1 is MDHEN and CDR2 SYDVKM. CDR3 bases: TGTGCCAGCAAGGGGGTGAACACTGAAGCTTTCTTT. Amino acid sequence: CASKGVNTEAFF.

CDR3 DNA: TGTGCCATCAGAGGACAGGCTGATTCACCCCTCCACTTT. It translates to CAIRGQADSPLHF. The chain is built from TRBV10-3 and TRBJ1-6; 7 bases line up with TRBD1. This CDR3 is 13 amino acids long. CDR1 is ENHRY, CDR2 SYGVKD, per germline. The V gene end was trimmed by 6 bases and the J gene end by 8 bases; junction bases not matched to a gene: 4.

V is TRBV24-1 and J is TRBJ2-1; perhaps TRBD1 as D (5 bases). Trimming stripped 0 bases from V and 6 bases from J, with 8 bases between. This CDR3 spans 14 amino acids. Germline V gene lookup returns CDR1 KGHDR and CDR2 SFDVKD. CDR3 coding DNA: TGTGCCACCAGTGATTTGCTAAGGGGCAATGAGCAGTTCTTC. Encoded protein: CATSDLLRGNEQFF.

The gene calls are TRBV2 and TRBJ1-5, with D unresolved. Germline V gene lookup returns CDR1 SNHLY and CDR2 FYNNEI. V lost 2 bases and J lost 4, with 6 bases in between. The CDR3 runs to 13 residues. The CDR3 protein is CASSENGNQPQHF. CDR3 DNA sequence: TGTGCCAGCAGTGAAAACGGTAATCAGCCCCAGCATTTT.

The table lists this clone with a count of one. CDR3 DNA: TGTGCCAGCAGCGTAGGGCACAGGGACACTGAAGCTTTCTTT. The encoded protein is CASSVGHRDTEAFF. The gene calls are TRBV9 and TRBJ1-1; D perhaps matches TRBD1 (6 bases). Deletions cut 0 bases from V and 3 bases from J, with 9 bases between. Germline V CDR1 and CDR2: SGDLS, YYNGEE. CDR3 length equals 14 residues.